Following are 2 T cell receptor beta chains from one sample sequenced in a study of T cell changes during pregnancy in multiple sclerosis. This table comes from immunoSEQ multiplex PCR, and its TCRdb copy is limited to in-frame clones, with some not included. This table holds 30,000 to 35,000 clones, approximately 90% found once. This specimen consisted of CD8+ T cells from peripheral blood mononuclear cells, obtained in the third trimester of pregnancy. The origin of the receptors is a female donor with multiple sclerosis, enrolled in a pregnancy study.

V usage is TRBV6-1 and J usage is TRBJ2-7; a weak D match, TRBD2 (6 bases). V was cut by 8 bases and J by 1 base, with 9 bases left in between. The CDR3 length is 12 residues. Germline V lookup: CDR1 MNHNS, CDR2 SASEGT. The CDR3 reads CASWEDSYEQYF. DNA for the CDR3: TGTGCCAGCTGGGAGGATTCCTACGAGCAGTACTTC.

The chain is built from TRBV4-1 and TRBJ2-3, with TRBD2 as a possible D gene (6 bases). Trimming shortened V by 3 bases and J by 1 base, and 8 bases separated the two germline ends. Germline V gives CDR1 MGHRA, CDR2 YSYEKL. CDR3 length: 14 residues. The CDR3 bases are TGCGCCAGCAGCCAGGAGGGTCGCACAGATACGCAGTATTTT. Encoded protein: CASSQEGRTDTQYF.